The clone carrying this T cell receptor beta chain was seen a handful of times. Its antigen remains unidentified. This sample is part of a study of beta chain features in type 1 diabetes. Study conclusions and caveats: In type 1 diabetes patients, VDJ junctions had fewer insertions; deletions at these junctions were more frequent.

This CDR3 contains 14 residues. Germline V lookup: CDR1 SQVTM, CDR2 ANQGSEA. V gave up 4 bases and J gave up 1 base, with 13 bases separating them. The whole isolated RNA underwent reverse transcription, so sequencing captured expressed TCRB transcripts. The table came from immunoSEQ multiplex PCR; TCRdb's copy has only in-frame clones and leaves some out. The data hold roughly 380,000 clones, with about 19% observed a single time. This receptor was obtained from a woman aged 18-29 years in good health. The rearrangement links TRBV29-1 to TRBJ1-1; D call uncertain. Sample: naive CD4+ T cells from blood. CDR3 sequence: CSVVGQTENTEAFF. CDR3 DNA: TGCAGCGTTGTTGGGCAGACCGAGAACACTGAAGCTTTCTTT.